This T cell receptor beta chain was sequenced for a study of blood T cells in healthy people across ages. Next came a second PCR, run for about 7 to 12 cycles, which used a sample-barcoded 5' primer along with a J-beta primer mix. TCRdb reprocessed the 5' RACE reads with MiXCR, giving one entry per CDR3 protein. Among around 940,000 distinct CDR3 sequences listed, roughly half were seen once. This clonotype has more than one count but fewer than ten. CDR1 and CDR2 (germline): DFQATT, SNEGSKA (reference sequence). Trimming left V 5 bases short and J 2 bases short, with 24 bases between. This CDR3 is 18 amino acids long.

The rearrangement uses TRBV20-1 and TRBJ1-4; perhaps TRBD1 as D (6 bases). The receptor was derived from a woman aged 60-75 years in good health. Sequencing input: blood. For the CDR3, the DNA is TGCAGTGCTTTCCTAGACAGGCGGAGGGGAATCACTAATGAAAAACTGTTTTTT. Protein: CSAFLDRRRGITNEKLFF.